This entry describes one T cell receptor beta chain. Sequencing used immunoSEQ multiplex PCR; TCRdb keeps in-frame clones, though not all of them. Here the sample spans roughly 11,000 clones, about 86% being singletons. Sampled 1 year posttransplant, controls received myeloablative marrow transplants, methotrexate and a calcineurin inhibitor. The sample belongs to a study of T cells after posttransplantation cyclophosphamide. This receptor was identified in a male patient aged 25 to 39 who received an allogeneic stem cell transplant from an unrelated donor, was CMV-positive, and had acute GVHD only. Part of the T cells may come from the graft donor. The sequencing here drew on PBMCs, taken more than 350 days after allogeneic stem cell transplant with calcineurin inhibitor and methotrexate.

The CDR3 spells CASGRGNTGELFF. CDR3 DNA: TGTGCCAGCGGGAGAGGGAACACCGGGGAGCTGTTTTTT. V usage is TRBV25-1 and J usage is TRBJ2-2; a possible D gene is TRBD2 (5 bases). The V gene lost 8 bases and the J gene lost 1 base, with 8 bases spanning the gap. The V gene's germline CDR1 is MGHDK and CDR2 SYGVNS. The CDR3 has 13 residues.